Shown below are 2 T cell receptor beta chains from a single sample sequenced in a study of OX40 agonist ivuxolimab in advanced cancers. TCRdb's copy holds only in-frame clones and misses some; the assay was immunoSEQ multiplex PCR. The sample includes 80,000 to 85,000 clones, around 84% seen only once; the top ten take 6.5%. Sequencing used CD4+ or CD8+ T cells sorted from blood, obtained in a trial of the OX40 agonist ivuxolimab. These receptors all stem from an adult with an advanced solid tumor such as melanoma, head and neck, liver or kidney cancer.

CDR3 DNA sequence: TGTGCCACTTCAATAGCGGGAGCCAGTGAGACCCAGTACTTC. Translation: CATSIAGASETQYF. This sequence joins TRBV11-2 and TRBJ2-5, with 9 positions matching TRBD2. CDR1 is SGHAT and CDR2 is FQNNGV in the germline V gene. There are 14 residues in the CDR3. V was pared by 10 bases and J by 5 bases, with 11 bases of the junction left unmatched.

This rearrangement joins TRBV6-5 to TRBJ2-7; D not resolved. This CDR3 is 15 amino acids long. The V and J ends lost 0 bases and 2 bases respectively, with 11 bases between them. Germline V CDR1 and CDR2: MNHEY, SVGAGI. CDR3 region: CASSYSSGSPYEQYF. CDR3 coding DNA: TGTGCCAGCAGTTACTCTTCAGGATCCCCCTACGAGCAGTACTTC.